Listed here are 18 T cell receptor beta chains from one sample, sequenced in a study of cytomegalovirus exposure and HLA in healthy donors. Only in-frame clones appear in the TCRdb table, and some are missing; sequencing was by immunoSEQ multiplex PCR. The data show approximately 220,000 clones, around nine tenths seen once. Material for sequencing was PBMCs. All receptors derive from a man aged 18 to 29 in good health and CMV-seronegative.

The chain couples TRBV11-2 to TRBJ2-7; 8 bases fit TRBD2. Germline CDR1 reads SGHAT; CDR2 reads FQNNGV. This CDR3 is built from 14 residues. The trim removed 1 base at V and 2 bases at J, leaving 1 base unmatched. This CDR3 is CASSLGAGAYEQYF. The CDR3 region has the DNA TGTGCCAGCAGCTTAGGAGCGGGAGCCTACGAGCAGTACTTC.

The chain joins TRBV5-8 to TRBJ2-7; tentatively, D is TRBD2 (5 bases). V lost 1 base, J lost 5 bases, and 10 bases lay in between. Germline loops: CDR1 SGHTS, CDR2 YDEGEE. The CDR3 length is 13 residues. CDR3 in DNA: TGTGCCAGCAGCTTGCGGGGTTGGGACGAGCAGTACTTC. It encodes CASSLRGWDEQYF.

The genes are TRBV9 and TRBJ1-3, with 9 bases that match TRBD1. The ends lost 4 bases at V and 11 bases at J; junction bases unmatched: 7. This CDR3 comprises 13 residues. From germline, CDR1 is SGDLS and CDR2 YYNGEE. CDR3 DNA: TGTGCCAGCAGCTTAAGGACAGGGGAAGCCATATATTTT. It is translated as CASSLRTGEAIYF.

This sequence joins TRBV7-9 and TRBJ1-2; 7 positions match TRBD1. V lost 4 bases to trimming and J lost 8 bases; unmatched junction nucleotides: 4. Germline CDR1 is SEHNR and CDR2 is FQNEAQ (reference sequence). The CDR3 spans 12 residues. CDR3 sequence reads: CASSSRQGGYTF. The CDR3 DNA is TGTGCCAGCAGCTCCAGACAGGGAGGCTACACCTTC.

The chain carries TRBV5-1 and TRBJ2-5, with 9 positions matching TRBD1. The CDR3 is 16 amino acids. J gave up 2 bases and V 0 bases, and 5 bases lay outside the gene matches. The germline V gene has CDR1 SGHRS and CDR2 YFSETQ. As DNA, the CDR3 is TGCGCCAGCAGCTTGGGGTTGGGACAGGGACAAGAGACCCAGTACTTC. It is translated as CASSLGLGQGQETQYF.

The rearrangement joins TRBV28 to TRBJ2-7; the match to TRBD1 covers 7 bases. This CDR3 is built from 16 residues. Germline V gene sequence: CDR1 MDHEN, CDR2 SYDVKM. V shed 4 bases and J 4 bases; nucleotides not matched to a gene: 13. The CDR3 protein is CASSSAPQQGSYEQYF. The CDR3 DNA follows: TGTGCCAGCAGTTCAGCCCCCCAACAGGGGAGTTACGAGCAGTACTTC.

V is TRBV20-1 and J is TRBJ2-5, with D unclear. This CDR3 is built from 10 residues. V was clipped by 5 bases and J by 6 bases, with 7 bases between them. CDR1 and CDR2 (germline): DFQATT, SNEGSKA (reference sequence). DNA of the CDR3: TGCAGTGCTGACACCCAGACCCAGTACTTC. It yields the protein CSADTQTQYF.

This clone was detected a few times. This chain links TRBV7-8 with TRBJ2-7; the D gene is possibly TRBD2 (5 bases). V lost 2 bases and J lost 7, with 18 bases in between. Germline values: CDR1 SGHVS, CDR2 FQNEAQ. This CDR3 spans 15 amino acids. The DNA for the CDR3 is TGTGCCAGCAGCTTACGTGTCACGGGATCTGGGGAGCAGTACTTC. This encodes CASSLRVTGSGEQYF.

The chain uses TRBV2 and TRBJ2-5, with 7 bases lining up with TRBD2. The trim removed 7 bases at V and 3 bases at J, leaving 8 bases unmatched. The CDR3 is 14 amino acids. CDR1 SNHLY and CDR2 FYNNEI come from the germline V gene. The CDR3 reads CASTRGLTKETQYF. The CDR3 nucleotides read TGTGCCAGCACGCGGGGGTTGACTAAAGAGACCCAGTACTTC.

This chain joins TRBV9 and TRBJ2-2; possibly TRBD1 for D (6 bases). Per germline, CDR1 SGDLS and CDR2 YYNGEE. The CDR3 totals 11 residues. The germline V and J ends were trimmed by 6 bases and 8 bases, with 8 bases remaining between them. The DNA of the CDR3 is TGTGCCAGCACCCAGGGGGGGGAGCTGTTTTTT. Translating gives CASTQGGELFF.

This chain joins TRBV4-1 and TRBJ1-2; 10 nucleotides agree with TRBD1. V dropped 0 bases and J dropped 2; count of bases not matched to a gene: 3. CDR1 and CDR2 (germline): MGHRA, YSYEKL. The CDR3 sequence is 16 residues long. The DNA for the CDR3 is TGCGCCAGCAGCCAAGACCAGGGACAGGGGAACTATGGCTACACCTTC. Its protein is CASSQDQGQGNYGYTF.

The genes are TRBV10-3 and TRBJ1-5, with TRBD1 matching over 7 bases. Germline loops: CDR1 ENHRY, CDR2 SYGVKD. V was clipped by 7 bases and J by 5 bases; unmatched bases: 8. The CDR3 is made up of 14 amino acids. The CDR3 is CAIKETGSDQPQHF. CDR3 sequence (DNA): TGTGCCATCAAAGAGACAGGGTCAGATCAGCCCCAGCATTTT.

V is TRBV27 and J is TRBJ1-6; possible D gene TRBD1, 5 bases. The ends were cut back, 2 bases at V and 6 bases at J, with 14 bases in the middle. CDR3 length equals 16 residues. Germline CDR1 is MNHEY and CDR2 is SMNVEV (reference sequence). The CDR3 DNA is TGTGCCAGCAGTTTAGGTGGGGAGGGACTTAATTCACCCCTCCACTTT. Amino acid sequence: CASSLGGEGLNSPLHF.

The gene calls are TRBV2 and TRBJ2-7; D remains ambiguous. CDR3 length: 12 residues. V was cut by 3 bases and J by 3 bases, with 6 bases left in between. Germline V CDR1 and CDR2: SNHLY, FYNNEI. CDR3 nucleotide sequence: TGTGCCAGCAGTGAGCTCAGCTACGAGCAGTACTTC. Its protein product is CASSELSYEQYF.

The chain uses TRBV25-1 and TRBJ2-5; no reliable D call. CDR1 MGHDK and CDR2 SYGVNS come from the germline V gene. V was clipped by 2 bases and J by 3 bases, with 7 bases between them. The CDR3 extends over 13 amino acids. The CDR3 protein is CASSETGKETQYF. The CDR3 DNA sequence: TGTGCCAGCAGTGAAACTGGTAAAGAGACCCAGTACTTC.

With respect to this clone: The junction does not match germline at one end; this may be a read error. The V gene is TRBV28, the J gene TRBJ2-7; no clear D gene. Germline V CDR1 and CDR2: MDHEN, SYDVKM. This CDR3 comprises 9 residues. The CDR3 loop is CASSFAVPF. Here the CDR3 DNA reads TGTGCCAGCAGTTTCGCGGTCCCCTTC.

This clone appeared a few times. This chain joins TRBV5-1 and TRBJ1-2, with TRBD1 identical over 9 bases. J lost 7 bases, V lost 7 bases, and 8 bases had no gene match. CDR3 length equals 13 residues. From germline, CDR1 is SGHRS and CDR2 YFSETQ. The CDR3 sequence is CASGPQGAGGYTF. The DNA of the CDR3 is TGCGCCAGCGGACCACAGGGGGCAGGTGGCTACACCTTC.

The genes are TRBV2 and TRBJ1-4; 7 bases agree with TRBD1. The CDR3 consists of 15 residues. The germline CDR1 and CDR2 sequences are SNHLY and FYNNEI. V lost 9 bases to trimming and J lost 4 bases; unmatched junction nucleotides: 11. The CDR3 nucleotides read TGTGCCAGTTCCGACAGGGTCGAGAATAATGAAAAACTGTTTTTT. The encoded protein is CASSDRVENNEKLFF.